The clone carrying this T cell receptor beta chain was seen many times. Its antigen is unidentified. RNA transcripts were the source from which TCR beta CDR3 regions were amplified. HTBI primers served in a first-round RT-PCR, which a second-round multiplex PCR followed. Via MiXCR, TCRdb re-called the multiplex PCR reads, giving one row per CDR3 protein. The sample contains about 400,000 distinct CDR3 sequences, around 21% of which appear only once. From germline, CDR1 is SNHLY and CDR2 FYNNEI. CDR3 size: 12 residues. V was pared by 11 bases and J by 4 bases, with 15 bases between. The source of the sample is a study of Graves' ophthalmopathy and Graves' hyperthyroidism. Study-level results: Stable hyperthyroidism and ophthalmopathy were told apart by a 13-signature model, which achieved just over 85% sensitivity and 81.08% specificity.

The chain uses TRBV2 and TRBJ2-7; no reliable D call. The sample comprised peripheral blood. The receptor comes from a woman between 18 and 29 years old with stable Graves' hyperthyroidism. CDR3 nucleotides: TGTGCCCTGGCGAGTGGGCGATACGAGCAGTACTTC. Its translation: CALASGRYEQYF.